Below, one T cell receptor beta chain is given with its context. In its sample, this clonotype was seen once. The specificity of this receptor is unknown. No base quality information exists; no much larger clone differs at one position. One read alone makes for weak evidence. Inclusive of the bounding cysteine and phenylalanine, the CDR3 is 16 residues long. The sequence is cut down to CDR3 DNA, 48 bases in frame from base 1. V loses 5 bases, J loses 0 bases, and the germline ends lie 19 bases apart. Via the germline V gene (reference sequence), CDR1 is DFQATT and CDR2 SNEGSKA. These reads were obtained on an Illumina HiSeq 1500. The raw public data were reprocessed by TCRdb itself: fastp quality trimming at Q25, MiXCR clonotype calling, in-frame beta chains only. Rows merge per CDR3 protein into single entries with the most common DNA and genes. This sample lists 75,000 to 95,000 distinct CDR3 sequences; roughly 44% were detected once. The ten largest clones capture 80% to 95% of the sample.

Taken with the paper, the label for treatment or condition translates to: in vitro stimulation with specific CMV peptide epitopes to enrich CMV-specific T cells. This specimen comes from a study of T cell repertoires in cytomegalovirus infection (dated by TCRdb to between 2019 and 2020). As for the study more broadly: Recently identified HLA-C-restricted CMV epitopes, whose presentation resists viral immunomodulation, were targeted by peptide stimulations together with well-studied HLA-B-restricted epitopes. Donor HLA type was relevant to the analysis, because carriage of CMV infection together with the matching HLA type was indicated by public TCR beta signatures.

Results and caveats for the whole study, not just this receptor: The ex vivo response was dominated by HLA-C-restricted CMV-specific TCR beta clonotypes, which also provided the single most frequent clonotype in two of eight donors. In both this cohort and an independent roughly 330-donor cohort, the cumulative frequency of public TCR beta family members distinguished carriers of CMV infection plus the relevant HLA type.

Sample: CD8+ T cells from cultured PBMCs, taken from culture after CMV antigen stimulation. This chain is built from TRBV20-1 and TRBJ1-1; TRBD1 is possibly the D segment (6 matching bases). The receptor comes from a human donor in good health (CMV status not recorded). Some clones in this sample may be carry-over from other donors' samples. The encoded CDR3 is CSAQGIQGTLNTEAFF. The nucleotide sequence is given as TGCAGTGCTCAAGGGATACAGGGAACTTTGAACACTGAAGCTTTCTTT.